The rows below give T cell receptor beta chains drawn from one sample of a study of beta chain features in type 1 diabetes. TCRdb keeps only in-frame clones here, not all; method: immunoSEQ multiplex PCR. The data show approximately 470,000 clones, 30% seen once. The sample taken for sequencing was naive CD4+ T cells from blood. The source of these receptors is a man aged 18 to 29 in good health. The CDR3 runs from the conserved cysteine through the conserved F or W. The order of the fields is V gene, clone size, D gene, J gene, CDR3 DNA, CDR3 protein. D genes are given only for firm matches. Clone sizes are given selectively: once, few, many, or a class where the clone is expanded.

TRBV19,.,.,TRBJ2-3,TGTGCCAGTAGCCCGAGGGCTACTAGCACAGATACGCAGTATTTT,CASSPRATSTDTQYF
TRBV20-1,few,TRBD2,TRBJ2-2,TGCAGTGGGGAGGGAGACGGGGAGCTGTTTTTT,CSGEGDGELFF
TRBV4-1,.,.,TRBJ2-7,TGCGCCAGCAGCCAAGAACCAGGGGCCTACGAGCAGTACTTC,CASSQEPGAYEQYF
TRBV10-3,.,TRBD2,TRBJ2-7,TGTGCCATCAAGGGGACTAGCGGGAGCTACGAGCAGTACTTC,CAIKGTSGSYEQYF
TRBV29-1,few,.,TRBJ1-1,TGCAGCGTTGTAAGGGTGGGCAGAGTGAACACTGAAGCTTTCTTT,CSVVRVGRVNTEAFF
TRBV9,few,.,TRBJ2-5,TGTGCCAGCAGCGTATCTCCAGGGAGACAAGAGACCCAGTACTTC,CASSVSPGRQETQYF
TRBV30,few,.,TRBJ1-5,TGTGCCTGGAGTGTACGGAGTGGGGATCAGCCCCAGCATTTT,CAWSVRSGDQPQHF
TRBV29-1,.,TRBD2,TRBJ2-7,TGCAGCGCATTCTTACTAGCGGGATCCTCCTACGAGCAGTACTTC,CSAFLLAGSSYEQYF
TRBV25-1,once,.,TRBJ1-5,TGTGCCAGCAGTGACAGCCATCAGCCCCAGCATTTT,CASSDSHQPQHF
TRBV7-9,few,.,TRBJ2-7,TGTGCCAGCAGCTCAGGCGGCCCGAGGGGAATCCTAACCCCCTACGAGCAGTACTTC,CASSSGGPRGILTPYEQYF
TRBV15,.,.,TRBJ1-2,TGTGCCACCAGCAGAGTTGGTACCACTAACTATGGCTACACCTTC,CATSRVGTTNYGYTF
TRBV4-3,.,TRBD1,TRBJ2-1,TGCGCCAGCAGCCAGGACAGGGGGCAGACCTACAATGAGCAGTTCTTC,CASSQDRGQTYNEQFF
TRBV7-8,.,.,TRBJ2-3,TGTGCCAGCAGCTTTATACCAAACACAGATACGCAGTATTTT,CASSFIPNTDTQYF
TRBV23-1,many,.,TRBJ1-4,TGCGCCAGCGTAGAAAAACTGTTTTTT,CASVEKLFF